What follows is one TCR beta chain and its context. Original processing methods: Reference gene primer amplification gave nucleated cell count estimates. TCRdb keeps only in-frame clones here, not all; method: immunoSEQ multiplex PCR. V and J calls and clone size are those listed in that table; D and trimming were worked out from the DNA. In the table there are approximately 280,000 clones, about 90% of which are singletons. The data belong to a study of blood T cell repertoires in COVID-19. Study-level background: Sites in the United States, Italy and Spain provided acute and convalescent COVID-19 samples. PBMCs, B-cell-depleted T cells, or T cells provided the cDNA or gDNA that made up the material.

From germline, CDR1 is SGHTA and CDR2 FQGNSA. The CDR3 has 15 amino acids. V lost 5 bases and J lost 1, with 11 bases in between. This TCR derives from a woman between 25 and 40 years old who had recovered from COVID-19. Sequencing was performed on peripheral blood. The rearrangement joins TRBV7-2 to TRBJ2-2; no clear D. The CDR3 DNA sequence: TGTGCCAGCAGCCCCTCTACGGGGAACACCGGGGAGCTGTTTTTT. It translates to CASSPSTGNTGELFF.